These T cell receptor beta chains were read from a single sample in a study of regulatory T cells in long-lasting Graves disease. TCRdb passed the multiplex PCR reads through MiXCR, listing each CDR3 protein once. Of around 460,000 distinct CDR3 sequences listed, 20% to 25% are singletons. Source: peripheral blood mononuclear cells (PBMCs), taken when the disease was refractory, from a patient treated with antithyroid drugs. The source of these receptors is a female donor with Graves disease. Both conserved end residues are part of each CDR3. D genes are given only for firm matches. Clone size, where shown, is once, few, many, or a class for clones that have expanded.

CDR3,DNA,V,D,size,length,J
CASSQAGRSTDTQYF,TGCGCCAGCAGCCAGGCCGGCCGTAGCACAGATACGCAGTATTTT,TRBV5-1,-,-,15,TRBJ2-3
CASSTGGGSYEQYF,TGTGCCAGTAGTACCGGGGGCGGCTCCTACGAGCAGTACTTC,TRBV19,-,-,14,TRBJ2-7
CAWSRRSRGHYGYTF,TGTGCCTGGAGTCGAAGATCGAGGGGCCACTATGGCTACACCTTC,TRBV30,-,few,15,TRBJ1-2
CSVLTGTGPAEQYF,TGCAGCGTTCTAACCGGGACAGGGCCCGCCGAGCAGTACTTC,TRBV29-1,TRBD1,-,14,TRBJ2-7
CSASYSGFSGNTIYF,TGCAGTGCTAGCTATTCAGGGTTCTCTGGAAACACCATATATTTT,TRBV20-1,-,few,15,TRBJ1-3
CSARGESGGSFTGELFF,TGCAGTGCTAGAGGGGAAAGCGGGGGGTCTTTCACCGGGGAGCTGTTTTTT,TRBV20-1,TRBD2,-,17,TRBJ2-2
CASSTGTGLAFF,TGCGCCAGCAGCACCGGGACAGGGTTAGCTTTCTTT,TRBV5-1,TRBD1,many,12,TRBJ1-1
CSARTSVGINEQFF,TGCAGTGCTAGAACTAGTGTGGGGATCAATGAGCAGTTCTTC,TRBV20-1,-,-,14,TRBJ2-1
CASTPRGQGPSYEQYF,TGTGCCAGCACCCCTCGAGGACAGGGCCCTTCCTACGAGCAGTACTTC,TRBV6-1,TRBD1,few,16,TRBJ2-7
CASSFWAYRQGDSPLHF,TGTGCCAGCAGTTTTTGGGCCTATCGACAGGGAGACTCACCCCTCCACTTT,TRBV28,TRBD1,many,17,TRBJ1-6
CASSSPSSGSGYEQYF,TGTGCCAGCAGTTCTCCCTCCAGCGGGAGTGGGTACGAGCAGTACTTC,TRBV28,TRBD2,many,16,TRBJ2-7
CSAREVLAGPHFYEQYF,TGCAGTGCTAGAGAAGTACTAGCGGGGCCTCATTTCTACGAGCAGTACTTC,TRBV20-1,TRBD2,-,17,TRBJ2-7
CSVRGGNTEAFF,TGCAGCGTCAGAGGGGGGAACACTGAAGCTTTCTTT,TRBV29-1,-,-,12,TRBJ1-1
CASSRQGWTEAFF,TGTGCCAGCAGCCGACAGGGTTGGACTGAAGCTTTCTTT,TRBV5-6,TRBD1,-,13,TRBJ1-1
CASSAGSVGDTEAFF,TGCGCCAGCAGCGCCGGATCGGTGGGGGACACTGAAGCTTTCTTT,TRBV5-1,-,few,15,TRBJ1-1
CASSLRRGTDTQYF,TGTGCCAGCAGCTTAAGGCGGGGCACAGATACGCAGTATTTT,TRBV11-3,-,few,14,TRBJ2-3
CASSTDRANEKLFF,TGTGCCAGCAGCACAGACAGGGCGAATGAAAAACTGTTTTTT,TRBV7-2,TRBD1,few,14,TRBJ1-4
CASSQGAGGSTTEAFF,TGCGCCAGCAGCCAAGGGGCAGGGGGCTCTACCACTGAAGCTTTCTTT,TRBV4-3,TRBD1,few,16,TRBJ1-1
CSAGLLDISNQPQHF,TGCAGTGCTGGCCTCCTGGACATTAGCAATCAGCCCCAGCATTTT,TRBV20-1,-,-,15,TRBJ1-5
CASSLFLGNTEAFF,TGTGCCAGCAGTTTATTTCTGGGGAACACTGAAGCTTTCTTT,TRBV28,-,many,14,TRBJ1-1
CASSQDPTGGPYEQYF,TGCGCCAGCAGCCAAGATCCTACAGGGGGTCCCTACGAGCAGTACTTC,TRBV4-3,TRBD1,-,16,TRBJ2-7
CASSQEGLAGAVEQYF,TGCGCCAGCAGCCAAGAGGGACTAGCGGGAGCAGTCGAGCAGTACTTC,TRBV4-1,TRBD2,-,16,TRBJ2-7